A selection of T cell receptor beta chains follows, all from one sample in a study of T cells in Graves' hyperthyroidism and ophthalmopathy. TCRdb itself ran the multiplex PCR reads through MiXCR, one entry per CDR3 protein. The sample yields hundreds of thousands of distinct CDR3 sequences, about 15% seen once. Sequenced material: blood. These receptors came from a woman younger than 35 with Graves' ophthalmopathy. Each CDR3 is given with its conserved first and last residue. Each record gives: clone size, V gene, D gene, J gene, CDR3 protein, CDR3 DNA. The D gene is left open where the match is weak. The size field is filled for only some rows; it gives once, few, many or a size class.

abundance: many
v_gene: TRBV28
d_gene: TRBD2
j_gene: TRBJ2-1
CDR3aa: CASSSAYSGRAYNEQFF
CDR3nt: TGTGCCAGCAGTTCCGCCTATAGCGGGAGGGCCTACAATGAGCAGTTCTTC

abundance: .
v_gene: TRBV5-1
d_gene: .
j_gene: TRBJ1-1
CDR3aa: CASSLGGLELNTEAFF
CDR3nt: TGCGCCAGCAGCTTGGGGGGATTAGAACTGAACACTGAAGCTTTCTTT

abundance: many
v_gene: TRBV11-2
d_gene: TRBD2
j_gene: TRBJ2-5
CDR3aa: CASSWSGRGETQYF
CDR3nt: TGTGCCAGCAGCTGGAGCGGGAGAGGGGAGACCCAGTACTTC

abundance: .
v_gene: TRBV20-1
d_gene: TRBD2
j_gene: TRBJ2-3
CDR3aa: CSASAAGGEADTQYF
CDR3nt: TGCAGTGCTAGTGCAGCGGGGGGGGAGGCAGATACGCAGTATTTT

abundance: few
v_gene: TRBV9
d_gene: TRBD1
j_gene: TRBJ2-1
CDR3aa: CASSFGQGFYNEQFF
CDR3nt: TGTGCCAGCAGCTTCGGACAGGGATTCTACAATGAGCAGTTCTTC

abundance: .
v_gene: TRBV15
d_gene: TRBD1
j_gene: TRBJ1-3
CDR3aa: CATSSDRDYGNTIYF
CDR3nt: TGTGCCACCAGCAGCGACAGGGACTACGGAAACACCATATATTTT

abundance: many
v_gene: TRBV20-1
d_gene: TRBD2
j_gene: TRBJ2-1
CDR3aa: CSARATSGGLNEQFF
CDR3nt: TGCAGTGCTAGAGCCACTAGCGGGGGGTTGAATGAGCAGTTCTTC

abundance: .
v_gene: TRBV5-1
d_gene: .
j_gene: TRBJ2-5
CDR3aa: CASRPPSDGHQETQYF
CDR3nt: TGCGCCAGCAGACCACCTAGCGACGGCCACCAAGAGACCCAGTACTTC

abundance: few
v_gene: TRBV6-1
d_gene: TRBD1
j_gene: TRBJ2-2
CDR3aa: CASSFTGTGVPGELFF
CDR3nt: TGTGCCAGCAGTTTCACCGGGACAGGGGTCCCCGGGGAGCTGTTTTTT

abundance: few
v_gene: TRBV4-3
d_gene: .
j_gene: TRBJ1-2
CDR3aa: CASSQDGVNYGYTF
CDR3nt: TGCGCCAGCAGCCAAGATGGGGTAAACTATGGCTACACCTTC

abundance: few
v_gene: TRBV6-1
d_gene: .
j_gene: TRBJ2-7
CDR3aa: CASSVSGTLSSYEQYF
CDR3nt: TGTGCCAGCAGTGTATCCGGGACCCTCAGCTCCTACGAGCAGTACTTC

abundance: few
v_gene: TRBV7-6
d_gene: .
j_gene: TRBJ2-1
CDR3aa: CASSLVPPPSYNEQFF
CDR3nt: TGTGCCAGCAGCTTAGTCCCCCCCCCCTCCTACAATGAGCAGTTCTTC

abundance: .
v_gene: TRBV20-1
d_gene: TRBD2
j_gene: TRBJ2-2
CDR3aa: CSARGLAYTGELFF
CDR3nt: TGCAGTGCTAGAGGACTAGCGTATACCGGGGAGCTGTTTTTT

abundance: many
v_gene: TRBV6-1
d_gene: .
j_gene: TRBJ1-5
CDR3aa: CASSEARGSNQPQHF
CDR3nt: TGTGCCAGCAGTGAAGCAAGGGGGTCGAATCAGCCCCAGCATTTT